The 16 T cell receptor beta chains below all came from one sample that was sequenced in a study of blood T cell repertoires in COVID-19 (dated by TCRdb to 2019 to 2021). The library was generated by the immunoSEQ multiplex PCR assay. TCRdb's version of the immuneACCESS table is confined to in-frame rearrangements and falls short of the full clone set. An unresolved V gene accounts for under half of the shortfall where checked; the remainder is of unknown origin. The sample contains just over 300,000 clones, 70% to 90% of them found a single time. Less than 4.5% of the sample is held by the ten biggest clonotypes. Sequenced sample: PBMCs or T cells enriched from blood (not recorded which). The receptors were gathered from a man aged 30-40 years who had recovered from COVID-19.

This clone was counted once. The V gene is TRBV29-1, the J gene TRBJ1-1; tentative D call: TRBD1 (5 bases). The CDR3 is 12 residues long. The germline V gene has CDR1 SQVTM and CDR2 ANQGSEA. V was trimmed by 4 bases and J by 6 bases, leaving 12 bases between them. As DNA, the CDR3 is TGCAGCGTTGGGCAGGGTTCCTCTGAAGCTTTCTTT. As protein: CSVGQGSSEAFF.

The chain recombines TRBV7-9 with TRBJ2-7; perhaps TRBD2 as D (7 bases). The CDR3 contains 14 residues. V was cut by 6 bases and J by 3 bases, with 15 bases left in between. Germline values: CDR1 SEHNR, CDR2 FQNEAQ (reference sequence). The CDR3 region is CASSYLGGGYEQYF. The CDR3 nucleotides read TGTGCCAGCAGTTACTTGGGAGGGGGCTACGAGCAGTACTTC. The entire variable domain, with the rest obtained from reference TRBV7-9 and TRBJ2-7, is as follows: DTGVSQNPRHKITKRGQNVTFRCDPISEHNRLYWYRQTLGQGPEFLTYFQNEAQLEKSRLLSDRFSAERPKGSFSTLEIQRTEQGDSAMYLCASSYLGGGYEQYFGPGTRLTVT.

The J gene is TRBJ2-7, the V gene TRBV7-8, with TRBD1 matching 12 bases. Germline V gene lookup returns CDR1 SGHVS and CDR2 FQNEAQ. Trimming cost V 5 bases and J 6 bases; bases outside gene matches: 11. There are 16 residues in the CDR3. CDR3 in amino acids: CASSPNYGTGGLEQYF. The CDR3 nucleotides read TGTGCCAGCAGCCCCAACTACGGGACAGGGGGCCTCGAGCAGTACTTC.

The genes are TRBV5-1 and TRBJ2-5, with 8 bases fitting TRBD1. CDR1 and CDR2 (germline): SGHRS, YFSETQ. V trimming: 0 bases; J trimming: 3 bases; junction bases outside the gene matches: 4. The CDR3 contains 15 residues. The chain's CDR3 is CASSLELTGEETQYF. The CDR3 nucleotides read TGCGCCAGCAGCTTGGAATTGACAGGGGAAGAGACCCAGTACTTC.

The chain is built from TRBV27 and TRBJ1-5; 9 nucleotides align to TRBD1. Trimming took 5 bases from V and 7 from J; bases not matched to a gene: 6. There are 14 residues in the CDR3. The germline gives CDR1 MNHEY, CDR2 SMNVEV (reference sequence). The CDR3 sequence is CASSATGGWQPQHF. CDR3 coding DNA: TGTGCCAGCAGTGCAACAGGGGGCTGGCAGCCCCAGCATTTT.

This clone was counted once. The chain couples TRBV11-3 to TRBJ2-7; D possibly corresponds to TRBD2 (7 bases). The CDR3 is 15 amino acids. Trimming left V 1 base short and J 0 bases short, with 10 bases between. Germline lookup yields CDR1 SGHNT and CDR2 YENEEA. CDR3 amino acids: CASSLAGGSSYEQYF. CDR3 nucleotide sequence: TGTGCCAGCAGCTTAGCGGGGGGCTCCTCCTACGAGCAGTACTTC. The whole variable domain, filled in from reference TRBV11-3 and TRBJ2-7, reads EAGVVQSPRYKIIEKKQPVAFWCNPISGHNTLYWYLQNLGQGPELLIRYENEEAVDDSQLPKDRFSAERLKGVDSTLKIQPAELGDSAVYLCASSLAGGSSYEQYFGPGTRLTVT.

The chain carries TRBV6-5 and TRBJ1-4; D unclear. Trimming shortened V by 5 bases and J by 4 bases, and 11 bases separated the two germline ends. Germline loops: CDR1 MNHEY, CDR2 SVGAGI. There are 14 residues in the CDR3. As DNA, the CDR3 is TGTGCCAGCAGTCCTACAGTCTTTAATGAAAAACTGTTTTTT. It is translated as CASSPTVFNEKLFF.

The chain employs TRBV28 and TRBJ1-1; a possible D gene is TRBD1 (5 bases). The CDR3 runs 16 residues. The germline V gene encodes CDR1 MDHEN and CDR2 SYDVKM. The V and J ends lost 4 bases and 3 bases respectively, with 18 bases between them. The CDR3 DNA reads as TGTGCCAGCAGTTCACTCGGGGGACGGCGCGACACTGAAGCTTTCTTT. This sequence encodes CASSSLGGRRDTEAFF.

The J gene is TRBJ2-3, the V gene TRBV3-1 (or the pseudogene TRBV3-2); D perhaps matches TRBD1 (5 bases). This CDR3 comprises 16 residues. V lost 4 bases and J 2 bases, leaving 16 bases between the germline ends. Germline V gene lookup returns CDR1 LGHDT and CDR2 YNNKEL (reference sequence). This chain's CDR3 is CASSRKGPYYTDTQYF. The CDR3 DNA is TGTGCCAGCAGCCGAAAGGGGCCCTACTACACAGATACGCAGTATTTT.

The CDR3 coding sequence is TGTGCCAGTAGTCGACAAAGGCCGGACGCTCGGGGCACTGAAGCTTTCTTT. This translates into CASSRQRPDARGTEAFF. The chain has TRBV19 and TRBJ1-1, with D unclear. CDR3 length: 17 amino acids. V was clipped by 5 bases and J by 4 bases, with 23 bases between them. Germline CDR1 is LNHDA and CDR2 is SQIVND (reference sequence).

The V gene is TRBV5-6, the J gene TRBJ1-1; D is unclear. Germline lookup yields CDR1 SGHDT and CDR2 YYEEEE. The CDR3 covers 14 residues. V gave up 1 base and J gave up 7 bases, with 14 bases separating them. CDR3 loop: CASSLLFGGSEAFF. CDR3 nucleotides: TGTGCCAGCAGCTTGCTTTTTGGTGGCAGTGAAGCTTTCTTT.

This chain joins TRBV7-2 and TRBJ1-5, with D possibly being TRBD1 (5 bases). This CDR3 is built from 14 residues. V was cut by 3 bases and J by 7 bases, with 13 bases left in between. The germline gives CDR1 SGHTA, CDR2 FQGNSA. The CDR3 sequence is CASSFGGEGQPQHF. Here the CDR3 DNA reads TGTGCCAGCAGCTTTGGGGGGGAGGGACAGCCCCAGCATTTT.

The gene calls are TRBV11-2 and TRBJ2-2; 9 bases map to TRBD2. Germline V gene lookup returns CDR1 SGHAT and CDR2 FQNNGV. V trimming: 3 bases; J trimming: 0 bases; junction bases outside the gene matches: 11. CDR3 length equals 19 residues. CDR3 nucleotide sequence: TGTGCCAGCAGCTTCTTTGGGCTAGCGGGAACGACGAACACCGGGGAGCTGTTTTTT. Residues: CASSFFGLAGTTNTGELFF. Based on the CDR3 plus reference TRBV11-2 and TRBJ2-2, the full variable domain is EAGVAQSPRYKIIEKRQSVAFWCNPISGHATLYWYQQILGQGPKLLIQFQNNGVVDDSQLPKDRFSAERLKGVDSTLKIQPAKLEDSAVYLCASSFFGLAGTTNTGELFFGEGSRLTVL.

This chain connects TRBV7-8 to TRBJ2-5; TRBD2 matches at 7 bases. The CDR3 extends over 14 amino acids. V was clipped by 5 bases and J by 5 bases; unmatched bases: 8. From germline, CDR1 is SGHVS and CDR2 FQNEAQ. The CDR3 sequence: CASSPWTSRETQYF. The CDR3 nucleotides are TGTGCCAGCAGCCCGTGGACTAGTCGGGAGACCCAGTACTTC.

The chain combines TRBV7-9 with TRBJ2-2, with D possibly matching TRBD2 (7 bases). In germline, CDR1 is SEHNR, CDR2 FQNEAQ (reference sequence). The V end was cut by 1 base, the J end by 6 bases, with 15 bases between. The CDR3 runs 16 residues. The CDR3 protein is CASSLEGRGAAGELFF. The CDR3 nucleotides are TGTGCCAGCAGCTTAGAGGGCCGGGGGGCTGCCGGGGAGCTGTTTTTT.

The V gene is TRBV11-3, the J gene TRBJ2-5, with TRBD2 as a possible D gene (7 bases). The V gene lost 5 bases and the J gene lost 1 base, with 20 bases spanning the gap. This CDR3 has 17 residues. Germline loops: CDR1 SGHNT, CDR2 YENEEA. The CDR3 protein is CASSPYRGAGLQETQYF. CDR3 bases: TGTGCCAGCAGCCCCTATCGGGGGGCAGGCCTCCAAGAGACCCAGTACTTC.